These T cell receptor beta chains were read from a single sample in a study of T cell changes during pregnancy in multiple sclerosis. Data came from immunoSEQ multiplex PCR; TCRdb stores just in-frame clones and leaves some out. The top ten hold under 0.7% of the sample, which has 40,000 to 45,000 clones, 70% to 90% seen once. The sample consisted of CD4+ T cells from peripheral blood mononuclear cells, taken in the first trimester of pregnancy. These TCRs come from a female donor with multiple sclerosis, enrolled in a pregnancy study. CDR3s include the opening cysteine and the closing phenylalanine or tryptophan. A D gene is named only where the DNA matches it firmly. Size is stated for part of the rows, as once, few or many counts, or as a class when the clone is expanded.

TRBV7-2	TRBD2	-	TRBJ2-1	TGTGCCAGCAGCCCCAGCGGTCTAGCGGGAGGGGTATCGAAGGATGAGCAGTTCTTC	CASSPSGLAGGVSKDEQFF
TRBV6-5	TRBD1	-	TRBJ1-3	TGTGCCAGCAGTTACGGAGGGGGCGGAAACACCATATATTTT	CASSYGGGGNTIYF
TRBV5-4	TRBD2	-	TRBJ2-5	TGTGCCAGCAGCCCTAGGACTAGCGGGGAAGAGACCCAGTACTTC	CASSPRTSGEETQYF
TRBV4-2	-	once	TRBJ2-7	TGTGCCAGCAGCCAAGAACCGGGGAGCGCGAACCTCCCCTACGAGCAGTACTTC	CASSQEPGSANLPYEQYF
TRBV30	TRBD2	-	TRBJ2-1	TGTGCCTGCGGTACTAGCGGGAGTTACAATGAGCAGTTCTTC	CACGTSGSYNEQFF
TRBV7-9	-	-	TRBJ1-2	TGTGCCAGCAGCTTAGGACCACAGGGTCAGGACTACACCTTC	CASSLGPQGQDYTF
TRBV29-1	TRBD2	-	TRBJ2-5	TGCAGCGTTGCCCCGCGGGGTACTAGCGGGATAAAAGAGACCCAGTACTTC	CSVAPRGTSGIKETQYF
TRBV5-1	TRBD1	-	TRBJ2-5	TGCGCCAGCAGCTGGTGGGACAGTAAAGAGACCCAGTACTTC	CASSWWDSKETQYF
TRBV2	-	once	TRBJ2-7	TGTGCCAGCAGTGATGTTAACGAGCAGTACTTC	CASSDVNEQYF
TRBV15	TRBD1	-	TRBJ2-7	TGTGCCACCAGCAGAGATCGTCGCACCGGGACAGGGCTGTACGAGCAGTACTTC	CATSRDRRTGTGLYEQYF
TRBV28	TRBD2	-	TRBJ2-1	TGTGCCAGCAGTTTAGGCCTAGCGGGAGCCTTTGAGCAGTTCTTC	CASSLGLAGAFEQFF
TRBV7-2	-	-	TRBJ1-3	TGTGCCAGCAGCCCTTCCCAGGGAAACACCATATATTTT	CASSPSQGNTIYF
TRBV11-3	TRBD2	once	TRBJ2-1	TGTGCCAGCAGCTTAATCGGGGGGGGACGGCAGTTCTTC	CASSLIGGGRQFF
TRBV6-6	-	-	TRBJ1-1	TGTGCCAGCAGTCTCGGGGTTGGTGAAGCTTTCTTT	CASSLGVGEAFF
TRBV4-2	TRBD1	-	TRBJ2-5	TGTGCCAGCAGCCGCGGAGGGGGACAGGGTGACCAAGAGACCCAGTACTTC	CASSRGGGQGDQETQYF
TRBV6-5	-	once	TRBJ2-7	TGTGCCAGCAGTCAGGGACACTCCTACGAGCAGTACTTC	CASSQGHSYEQYF
TRBV28	TRBD1	-	TRBJ1-1	TGTGCCAGCAGCTCCGTAAACAGGGGGCTGGGCACTGAAGCTTTCTTT	CASSSVNRGLGTEAFF
TRBV27	-	-	TRBJ1-2	TGTGCCAGCAGTTTAGCCGGCAGGGGATACGGCTACACCTTC	CASSLAGRGYGYTF
TRBV6-5	TRBD1	-	TRBJ1-2	TGTGCCAGCAGCCCGGGGACAGGACTCTATGGCTACACCTTC	CASSPGTGLYGYTF
TRBV5-8	-	-	TRBJ2-3	TGTGCCAGCAGCCTTCAGACACGAGGCACAGATACGCAGTATTTT	CASSLQTRGTDTQYF
TRBV30	TRBD1	-	TRBJ1-5	TGTGCCTGGAGTCTACCGGGACAGGGTGATCAGCCCCAGCATTTT	CAWSLPGQGDQPQHF
TRBV7-6	-	-	TRBJ2-7	TGTGCCAGCAGCGATGACATTTACGAGCAGTACTTC	CASSDDIYEQYF
TRBV7-9	-	-	TRBJ1-2	TGTGCCAGCAGCTGGACAGCAGTTAACTATGGCTACACCTTC	CASSWTAVNYGYTF
TRBV28	TRBD2	-	TRBJ2-7	TGTGCCAGCAAAGGCGGGGGAGGTAGAAGCGAGCAGTACTTC	CASKGGGGRSEQYF
TRBV19	-	-	TRBJ1-1	TGTGCCAGTAGTCACAGAGCCTACGCTGAAGCTTTCTTT	CASSHRAYAEAFF
TRBV5-4	TRBD2	once	TRBJ2-7	TGTGCCAGCACCGGGGCGGGAGGACCCTACGAGCAGTACTTC	CASTGAGGPYEQYF
TRBV29-1	-	-	TRBJ2-5	TGCAGCGTGGTAGTGGCCAGGCAAGAGACCCAGTACTTC	CSVVVARQETQYF
TRBV6-5	-	-	TRBJ2-5	TGTGCCAGCAGACCGACCCAGGGGCACGAGACCCAGTACTTC	CASRPTQGHETQYF
TRBV10-2	-	-	TRBJ2-7	TGCGCCAGTTCAGGGGACTACGAGCAGTACTTC	CASSGDYEQYF
TRBV5-6	TRBD2	-	TRBJ2-3	TGTGCCAGCAGCCTCACAGGACTAGCGGGAGCGGATACGCAGTATTTT	CASSLTGLAGADTQYF
TRBV5-5	-	-	TRBJ1-1	TGTGCCAGCAGCTGGAGGCAGGTTGAAGCTTTCTTT	CASSWRQVEAFF
TRBV29-1	-	-	TRBJ1-4	TGCAGCGTTGAAGATGAGGGGGTTAGGCTGTTTTTT	CSVEDEGVRLFF
TRBV7-2	TRBD1	-	TRBJ1-3	TGTGCCAGCAGCGTAACCGGACAGGGGGTCCGAAACACCATATATTTT	CASSVTGQGVRNTIYF
TRBV2	-	-	TRBJ1-4	TGTGCCAGCAGATTACAGGATGCAACTAATGAAAAACTGTTTTTT	CASRLQDATNEKLFF
TRBV27	-	-	TRBJ2-7	TGTGCCAGCAGTTCCGGCGGGGACGAGCAGTACTTC	CASSSGGDEQYF
TRBV7-3	TRBD2	-	TRBJ2-5	TGTGCCAGCAGCGCGGTTGGTAGCGGGTCGGAGACCCAGTACTTC	CASSAVGSGSETQYF
TRBV28	-	-	TRBJ1-1	TGTGCCAGCAGTTTCAGACACGGCACTGAAGCTTTCTTT	CASSFRHGTEAFF
TRBV7-9	-	-	TRBJ1-5	TGTGCCAGCAGCCCGGACATAACCAATCAGCCCCAGCATTTT	CASSPDITNQPQHF
TRBV7-3	TRBD2	-	TRBJ2-5	TGTGCCAGCAGCTCTGGACTAGCGGGGGGGACCCAGTACTTC	CASSSGLAGGTQYF
TRBV28	TRBD2	-	TRBJ2-1	TGTGCCACCAGATTGGGACTAGCGGGAGTGGGGGGGCAGTTCTTC	CATRLGLAGVGGQFF
TRBV7-9	TRBD1	once	TRBJ2-3	TGTGCCAGCAGCTTAGAACAGGGGACAGATACGCAGTATTTT	CASSLEQGTDTQYF
TRBV18	TRBD2	-	TRBJ2-5	TGTGCCAGCTCACCACTGAGCGGGAGAGGAGAGACCCAGTACTTC	CASSPLSGRGETQYF
TRBV7-2	TRBD1	-	TRBJ1-4	TGTGCCAGCAGCTTAGACAGGGGAGTCGAAAAACTGTTTTTT	CASSLDRGVEKLFF
TRBV9	-	-	TRBJ1-1	TGTGCCAGCAGCGTAGTACCCGTGGGCAGGCTGAACACTGAAGCTTTCTTT	CASSVVPVGRLNTEAFF
TRBV27	TRBD2	-	TRBJ2-3	TGTGCCAGCAGCCCACTAGCGGGGGCAACCACAGATACGCAGTATTTT	CASSPLAGATTDTQYF
TRBV7-2	-	once	TRBJ2-7	TGTGCCAGCAGCTTATTTCCCAACTACGAGCAGTACTTC	CASSLFPNYEQYF